Listed below are T cell receptor beta chains from one sample, sequenced in a study of beta chain features in type 1 diabetes. Profiled with immunoSEQ multiplex PCR; TCRdb holds only in-frame clones, not every one. The sample consists of 310,000 or so clones, around 8.5% of them appearing once. Specimen: central memory CD4+ T cells from blood. Source of these receptors: a man aged 25 to 40 with type 1 diabetes. Each CDR3 is given with its conserved first and last residue. Each record gives: clone size, V gene, J gene, D gene, CDR3 length, CDR3 protein, CDR3 DNA. A D gene is named only where the DNA matches it firmly. Size is omitted from some rows. Given values are once, few, many or a class for expanded clones.

clone size: few
V gene: TRBV6-1
J gene: TRBJ2-1
D gene: NA
CDR3 length: 16
CDR3 protein: CASSEQGRGSYNEQFF
CDR3 DNA: TGTGCCAGCAGTGAACAGGGGAGGGGCTCCTACAATGAGCAGTTCTTC

clone size: many
V gene: TRBV7-2
J gene: TRBJ2-6
D gene: NA
CDR3 length: 16
CDR3 protein: CASSLASTSGANVLTF
CDR3 DNA: TGTGCCAGCAGCTTAGCCTCAACCTCTGGGGCCAACGTCCTGACTTTC

clone size: NA
V gene: TRBV29-1
J gene: TRBJ2-7
D gene: TRBD1
CDR3 length: 11
CDR3 protein: CSGRQGDEQYF
CDR3 DNA: TGCAGCGGTAGGCAGGGGGACGAGCAGTACTTC

clone size: NA
V gene: TRBV19
J gene: TRBJ1-2
D gene: NA
CDR3 length: 15
CDR3 protein: CASSIEIPGAGGYTF
CDR3 DNA: TGTGCCAGTAGTATAGAGATTCCAGGGGCTGGTGGCTACACCTTC

clone size: many
V gene: TRBV19
J gene: TRBJ2-1
D gene: TRBD1
CDR3 length: 13
CDR3 protein: CASSPTGRNEQFF
CDR3 DNA: TGTGCCAGTAGTCCGACAGGGCGGAATGAGCAGTTCTTC

clone size: NA
V gene: TRBV2
J gene: TRBJ2-5
D gene: TRBD1
CDR3 length: 15
CDR3 protein: CASSHGTGGRETQYF
CDR3 DNA: TGTGCCAGCAGCCATGGGACAGGGGGCCGAGAGACCCAGTACTTC

clone size: NA
V gene: TRBV4-3
J gene: TRBJ1-6
D gene: NA
CDR3 length: 19
CDR3 protein: CASSQDGNGGGSYNSPLHF
CDR3 DNA: TGCGCCAGCAGCCAAGATGGGAACGGAGGGGGCTCCTATAATTCACCCCTCCACTTT

clone size: many
V gene: TRBV9
J gene: TRBJ2-7
D gene: TRBD2
CDR3 length: 20
CDR3 protein: CASSFHPGLAGGASSYEQYF
CDR3 DNA: TGTGCCAGCAGCTTCCACCCGGGGCTAGCGGGGGGCGCTTCTTCCTACGAGCAGTACTTC

clone size: NA
V gene: TRBV6-5
J gene: TRBJ2-5
D gene: TRBD2
CDR3 length: 15
CDR3 protein: CASSPGLAGAETQYF
CDR3 DNA: TGTGCCAGCAGCCCCGGACTAGCGGGGGCAGAGACCCAGTACTTC

clone size: NA
V gene: TRBV28
J gene: TRBJ1-1
D gene: NA
CDR3 length: 14
CDR3 protein: CASSTMGKGIEAFF
CDR3 DNA: TGTGCCAGCAGTACTATGGGAAAGGGAATTGAAGCTTTCTTT

clone size: NA
V gene: TRBV14
J gene: TRBJ2-3
D gene: NA
CDR3 length: 16
CDR3 protein: CASSLTDFSSTDTQYF
CDR3 DNA: TGTGCCAGCAGCCTGACAGACTTTTCTAGCACAGATACGCAGTATTTT

clone size: NA
V gene: TRBV4-3
J gene: TRBJ2-7
D gene: NA
CDR3 length: 13
CDR3 protein: CASSQDTAYEQYF
CDR3 DNA: TGCGCCAGCAGCCAAGATACGGCCTACGAGCAGTACTTC

clone size: NA
V gene: TRBV6-6
J gene: TRBJ1-3
D gene: NA
CDR3 length: 12
CDR3 protein: CASEGHDDTIYF
CDR3 DNA: TGTGCCAGCGAAGGACACGACGACACCATATATTTT

clone size: NA
V gene: TRBV5-4
J gene: TRBJ2-1
D gene: TRBD1
CDR3 length: 14
CDR3 protein: CASSPDRGYNEQFF
CDR3 DNA: TGTGCCAGCAGCCCGGACAGGGGTTACAATGAGCAGTTCTTC

clone size: few
V gene: TRBV5-1
J gene: TRBJ1-2
D gene: NA
CDR3 length: 13
CDR3 protein: CASSVTALSGYTF
CDR3 DNA: TGCGCCAGCAGCGTCACGGCTCTGAGTGGCTACACCTTC

clone size: few
V gene: TRBV2
J gene: TRBJ1-2
D gene: TRBD1
CDR3 length: 14
CDR3 protein: CATRDSLDNYGYTF
CDR3 DNA: TGTGCCACCCGGGACAGTCTCGACAACTATGGCTACACCTTC

clone size: few
V gene: TRBV7-6
J gene: TRBJ1-4
D gene: NA
CDR3 length: 14
CDR3 protein: CASSQGLGNEKLFF
CDR3 DNA: TGTGCCAGCAGCCAGGGACTGGGTAATGAAAAACTGTTTTTT

clone size: NA
V gene: TRBV9
J gene: TRBJ2-3
D gene: TRBD2
CDR3 length: 15
CDR3 protein: CASSVARGNTDTQYF
CDR3 DNA: TGTGCCAGCAGCGTTGCGCGGGGGAACACAGATACGCAGTATTTT

clone size: NA
V gene: TRBV4-3
J gene: TRBJ2-3
D gene: TRBD2
CDR3 length: 18
CDR3 protein: CASSQDLAGGSSTDTQYF
CDR3 DNA: TGCGCCAGCAGCCAGGACCTAGCGGGGGGATCTAGCACAGATACGCAGTATTTT

clone size: NA
V gene: TRBV11-2
J gene: TRBJ2-7
D gene: NA
CDR3 length: 14
CDR3 protein: CASSFNDRSYEQYF
CDR3 DNA: TGTGCCAGCAGCTTCAACGACCGCTCCTACGAGCAGTACTTC

clone size: few
V gene: TRBV9
J gene: TRBJ1-6
D gene: NA
CDR3 length: 15
CDR3 protein: CASSVEGHPDSPLHF
CDR3 DNA: TGTGCCAGCAGCGTAGAAGGGCACCCTGATTCACCCCTCCACTTT

clone size: few
V gene: TRBV7-2
J gene: TRBJ1-2
D gene: NA
CDR3 length: 12
CDR3 protein: CASSLEHYGYTF
CDR3 DNA: TGTGCCAGCAGCTTAGAGCATTATGGCTACACCTTC

clone size: NA
V gene: TRBV30
J gene: TRBJ2-5
D gene: NA
CDR3 length: 11
CDR3 protein: CAWSRQETQYF
CDR3 DNA: TGTGCCTGGTCGAGGCAAGAGACCCAGTACTTC

clone size: NA
V gene: TRBV27
J gene: TRBJ1-6
D gene: NA
CDR3 length: 13
CDR3 protein: CASSPDRHSPLHF
CDR3 DNA: TGTGCCAGCAGTCCGGACAGACATTCACCCCTCCACTTT

clone size: few
V gene: TRBV7-2
J gene: TRBJ2-7
D gene: TRBD1
CDR3 length: 14
CDR3 protein: CASSPGTGYGEQYF
CDR3 DNA: TGTGCCAGCAGCCCTGGGACAGGGTATGGCGAGCAGTACTTC

clone size: few
V gene: TRBV18
J gene: TRBJ1-6
D gene: TRBD1
CDR3 length: 14
CDR3 protein: CASSGGQGNSPLHF
CDR3 DNA: TGTGCCAGCTCAGGCGGACAGGGGAATTCACCCCTCCACTTT

clone size: once
V gene: TRBV15
J gene: TRBJ1-6
D gene: NA
CDR3 length: 13
CDR3 protein: CATSRGSDSPLHF
CDR3 DNA: TGTGCCACCAGCAGGGGCAGTGATTCACCCCTCCACTTT

clone size: many
V gene: TRBV4-3
J gene: TRBJ2-3
D gene: NA
CDR3 length: 14
CDR3 protein: CASSQAESPETQYF
CDR3 DNA: TGCGCCAGCAGCCAGGCCGAGTCCCCTGAGACGCAGTATTTT

clone size: NA
V gene: TRBV18
J gene: TRBJ2-1
D gene: NA
CDR3 length: 17
CDR3 protein: CASSPTLFGQTYNEQFF
CDR3 DNA: TGTGCCAGCTCACCAACTCTTTTCGGACAAACCTACAATGAGCAGTTCTTC

clone size: NA
V gene: TRBV4-3
J gene: TRBJ1-5
D gene: NA
CDR3 length: 13
CDR3 protein: CASSQALNQPQHF
CDR3 DNA: TGCGCCAGCAGCCAAGCCCTAAATCAGCCCCAGCATTTT

clone size: NA
V gene: TRBV2
J gene: TRBJ2-3
D gene: NA
CDR3 length: 13
CDR3 protein: CASGRGSTDTQYF
CDR3 DNA: TGTGCCAGCGGCAGGGGATCCACAGATACGCAGTATTTT

clone size: NA
V gene: TRBV7-9
J gene: TRBJ1-2
D gene: NA
CDR3 length: 14
CDR3 protein: CASSLEVSRGGYTF
CDR3 DNA: TGTGCCAGCAGCTTAGAAGTATCCAGGGGAGGCTACACCTTC

clone size: few
V gene: TRBV7-8
J gene: TRBJ1-2
D gene: NA
CDR3 length: 14
CDR3 protein: CASSLEQFPYGYTF
CDR3 DNA: TGTGCCAGCAGCTTAGAGCAGTTCCCCTATGGCTACACCTTC